The sequence of this TCR beta chain was determined in a study of CD8+ T cells in alopecia areata. As for the study in general: The study gave treated patients oral tofacitinib at 5 to 10 mg twice daily. Whole-study results and caveats: One nonresponder leaves baseline CD8+ expansion's link to response uncertain.

CDR3 size: 14 residues. CDR1 is SNHLY, CDR2 FYNNEI, per germline. Trimming took 1 base from V and 0 from J, leaving 6 bases between them. Noted treatment: oral pan-JAK inhibitor, 5-10 mg twice daily. Points on this clone: Its antigen is unidentified.

RNA was isolated and reverse transcribed to cDNA, the sequencing template. Method: immunoSEQ multiplex PCR; TCRdb's copy keeps in-frame clones and lacks some. The sample holds about 280,000 clones; more than 45% are singletons and the top ten take more than 1.5%. The receptor was isolated from a human donor with alopecia areata. This specimen consisted of CD4+ T cells sorted from blood, obtained at week 24, from a patient treated with tofacitinib. The J gene is TRBJ1-2, the V gene TRBV2, with a tentative D call TRBD1 (6 bases). As DNA, the CDR3 is TGTGCCAGCAGTGAAGACAGGGCTAACTATGGCTACACCTTC. It yields the protein CASSEDRANYGYTF.